Following are 20 T cell receptor beta chains from one sample sequenced in a study of T-cell reconstitution after alpha-beta-depleted transplantation in children. The TCRbeta library was prepared with unique molecular identifiers. MiXCR, run by TCRdb on the PCR reads, gives a single entry per CDR3 protein. This table has 700,000 or so distinct CDR3 sequences, 13% appearing once. Material: PBMCs, obtained before TCRalphabeta/CD19-depleted stem cell transplant. Receptor source: a girl aged 2 to 10 with congenital amegakaryocytic thrombocytopenia, due to receive a stem cell transplant.

This clonotype was recorded a few times. This may come from a read error, since a much larger clone is one base off. The chain is built from TRBV20-1 and TRBJ2-3; D is unresolved. TRBJ1-5 explains the end of the DNA better; the J call may be wrong. The CDR3 consists of 14 residues. CDR1 DFQATT and CDR2 SNEGSKA come from the germline V gene (reference sequence). The DNA of the CDR3 is TGCAGTGCTAGCGTTGAAGCGGGAGCGGATACGCAGCATTTT. As protein: CSASVEAGADTQHF.

This clonotype was recorded at least ten times. The chain has TRBV29-1 and TRBJ1-2, with a possible D match to TRBD1 (6 bases). Looked up from germline, CDR1 is SQVTM and CDR2 is ANQGSEA. This CDR3 spans 12 amino acids. Trimming cost V 4 bases and J 7 bases, with 13 bases left between them. In DNA form, the CDR3 reads TGCAGCGTTGTACAGGGTCGTGGTGGCTACACCTTC. Protein: CSVVQGRGGYTF.

This clonotype was detected ten times or more. The CDR3 DNA follows: TGCAGTGCTAGCGAAGAGGGTAGCAATATCTACAATGAGCAGTTCTTC. Amino acids: CSASEEGSNIYNEQFF. The V gene is TRBV20-1, the J gene TRBJ2-1; D is possibly TRBD2 (5 bases). The V gene lost 3 bases and the J gene lost 3 bases, with 18 bases spanning the gap. The CDR3 has 16 residues. CDR1 is DFQATT, CDR2 SNEGSKA, per germline (reference sequence).

Many counts were recorded for this clonotype. The chain recombines TRBV29-1 with TRBJ2-2; no clear D. The germline V gene encodes CDR1 SQVTM and CDR2 ANQGSEA. The V and J ends lost 8 bases and 7 bases respectively, with 14 bases between them. The CDR3 contains 12 residues. This CDR3 reads CSPGPGDGELFF. Here the CDR3 DNA reads TGCAGCCCTGGGCCTGGGGACGGGGAGCTGTTTTTT.

The chain has TRBV7-8 and TRBJ2-7; a weak D match, TRBD1 (5 bases). This CDR3 has 17 residues. V was trimmed by 1 base and J by 3 bases, leaving 19 bases between them. Per germline, CDR1 SGHVS and CDR2 FQNEAQ. The CDR3 spells CASSLVSRSTGYYEQYF. CDR3 coding DNA: TGTGCCAGCAGCTTAGTGTCTAGGTCCACAGGCTACTACGAGCAGTACTTC. Drawing the rest from reference TRBV7-8 and TRBJ2-7, the complete variable domain is GAGVSQSPRYKVAKRGQDVALRCDPISGHVSLFWYQQALGQGPEFLTYFQNEAQLDKSGLPSDRFFAERPEGSVSTLKIQRTQQEDSAVYLCASSLVSRSTGYYEQYFGPGTRLTVT.

This clonotype appeared many times. J is TRBJ2-7 and V is TRBV7-9; D may be TRBD2 (6 bases). The CDR3 sequence is 15 residues long. V shed 5 bases and J shed 3 bases, with 17 bases lying between them. Germline CDR1 is SEHNR and CDR2 is FQNEAQ (reference sequence). The chain's CDR3 is CASSAQPGLGYEQYF. The CDR3 bases are TGTGCCAGCAGCGCTCAACCGGGACTCGGCTACGAGCAGTACTTC. The variable domain in full, completed from reference TRBV7-9 and TRBJ2-7, reads DTGVSQNPRHKITKRGQNVTFRCDPISEHNRLYWYRQTLGQGPEFLTYFQNEAQLEKSRLLSDRFSAERPKGSFSTLEIQRTEQGDSAMYLCASSAQPGLGYEQYFGPGTRLTVT.

This clonotype was picked up many times. The chain employs TRBV29-1 and TRBJ2-7; the D is unclear. Germline CDR1 reads SQVTM; CDR2 reads ANQGSEA. The CDR3 is 14 amino acids. Trimming took off 2 bases at V and 3 bases at J, with 14 bases between the two ends. DNA of the CDR3: TGCAGCGTTGAATCGGTTGACATAGGCTACGAGCAGTACTTC. Translation gives CSVESVDIGYEQYF.

This clonotype has at least ten counts. This chain joins TRBV18 and TRBJ2-5, with D possibly being TRBD1 or TRBD2 (5 bases each). Germline CDR1 is KGHSH and CDR2 is LQKENI. This CDR3 has 13 amino acids. Trimming took off 2 bases at V and 1 base at J, with 5 bases between the two ends. CDR3 protein: CASSPGGQETQYF. The CDR3 DNA reads TGTGCCAGCTCACCAGGGGGCCAAGAGACCCAGTACTTC.

The CDR3, as DNA: TGCAGCGTTGAAGAACGACTAGCCAAAGCCACAGATACGCAGTATTTT. Residues: CSVEERLAKATDTQYF. This chain uses TRBV29-1 with TRBJ2-3, with 7 bases aligning to TRBD2. The germline gives CDR1 SQVTM, CDR2 ANQGSEA. V shed 0 bases and J 2 bases; nucleotides not matched to a gene: 8. This CDR3 is 16 amino acids long.

The chain uses TRBV7-6 and TRBJ2-7; D is ambiguous. Germline V gene sequence: CDR1 SGHVS, CDR2 FNYEAQ. V lost 1 base and J lost 0, with 7 bases in between. CDR3 length: 14 amino acids. Here the CDR3 reads CASSLVPDSYEQYF. The DNA for the CDR3 is TGTGCCAGCAGCTTAGTTCCGGACTCCTACGAGCAGTACTTC.

The J gene is TRBJ2-3, the V gene TRBV6-5; D is perhaps TRBD1 (6 bases). Trimming took 6 bases from V and 1 from J, leaving 14 bases between them. The germline V gene encodes CDR1 MNHEY and CDR2 SVGAGI. The CDR3 is 15 amino acids. CDR3: CASSQPGAGTDTQYF. CDR3 in DNA: TGTGCCAGCAGCCAACCAGGGGCGGGCACAGATACGCAGTATTTT.

This clonotype was recorded many times. The rearrangement joins TRBV7-2 to TRBJ1-3; no definite D call. Trimming cost V 5 bases and J 0 bases, with 11 bases left between them. This CDR3 region has 15 residues. The V gene's germline CDR1 is SGHTA and CDR2 FQGNSA. CDR3 sequence: CASSVDGGSGNTIYF. The CDR3 nucleotides are TGTGCCAGCAGCGTGGACGGTGGCTCTGGAAACACCATATATTTT.

This clonotype showed up many times. V and J are TRBV10-3 and TRBJ2-7; 8 bases line up with TRBD2. The CDR3 contains 13 residues. With V trimmed by 9 bases and J by 4 bases, 8 bases remained unmatched. The germline CDR1 and CDR2 sequences are ENHRY and SYGVKD. The CDR3: CAISGLEGYEQYF. DNA of the CDR3: TGTGCCATTTCGGGACTAGAAGGTTACGAGCAGTACTTC.

This clonotype was counted many times. The chain recombines TRBV5-1 with TRBJ2-1; no reliable D call. Trimming stripped 1 base from V and 6 bases from J, with 8 bases between. The CDR3 is 13 amino acids. Germline-derived CDR1 and CDR2 are SGHRS and YFSETQ. CDR3 sequence (DNA): TGCGCCAGCAGCTTGAACTACCTCAATGAGCAGTTCTTC. It translates to CASSLNYLNEQFF.

In its sample, this clonotype was seen a few times. The chain joins TRBV29-1 to TRBJ2-1, with 10 bases fitting TRBD2. V gave up 3 bases and J gave up 2 bases; unmatched junction bases: 13. This CDR3 has 18 residues. CDR1 and CDR2 from the germline V gene are SQVTM and ANQGSEA. The CDR3 nucleotides are TGCAGCGTTGATGCACTAGCGGGACCAACCTTTACCTACAATGAGCAGTTCTTC. Translated, it gives CSVDALAGPTFTYNEQFF.

This clonotype has ten or more counts. The chain uses TRBV20-1 and TRBJ2-1; TRBD2 matches at 7 bases. This CDR3 region has 12 residues. Trimming removed 6 bases from V and 6 bases from J; junction bases left unmatched: 5. Germline CDR1 reads DFQATT; CDR2 reads SNEGSKA (reference sequence). The CDR3 sequence: CSAPSGGNEQFF. CDR3 DNA sequence: TGCAGTGCCCCATCGGGGGGCAATGAGCAGTTCTTC.

At least ten counts were recorded for this clonotype. The CDR3 DNA is TGCAGTGCTCCGTCGATTGCGCTCCACTCCTACAATGAGCAGTTCTTC. Translating gives CSAPSIALHSYNEQFF. The genes are TRBV20-1 and TRBJ2-1; D unresolved. Deletions cut 5 bases from V and 0 bases from J, with 17 bases between. The CDR3 sequence is 16 residues long. Germline CDR1 DFQATT, CDR2 SNEGSKA (reference sequence).

This clonotype was seen repeatedly, ten times or more. This chain joins TRBV29-1 and TRBJ2-7; 11 bases match TRBD1. V gave up 5 bases and J gave up 1 base; unmatched junction bases: 7. This CDR3 has 15 residues. The V gene's germline CDR1 is SQVTM and CDR2 ANQGSEA. CDR3 coding DNA: TGCAGCGTTATGGGGACAGGGGGTTTATCCTACGAGCAGTACTTC. This encodes CSVMGTGGLSYEQYF.

In DNA form, the CDR3 reads TGTGCCACCAGCATAGGGGTCCCCTACGAGCAGTACTTC. The encoded protein is CATSIGVPYEQYF. The gene calls are TRBV15 and TRBJ2-7, with a possible D match to TRBD1 (5 bases). V lost 4 bases, J lost 2 bases, and 9 bases lay in between. The CDR3 runs 13 residues. Germline values: CDR1 LNHNV, CDR2 YYDKDF (reference sequence).

This clonotype was counted only a few times. This chain joins TRBV20-1 and TRBJ2-1; 9 nucleotides agree with TRBD2. This CDR3 has 16 residues. Trimming removed 6 bases from V and 6 bases from J; junction bases left unmatched: 15. Germline CDR1 and CDR2: DFQATT and SNEGSKA (reference sequence). The CDR3 sequence: CSARAAGAGGLNEQFF. The CDR3 DNA follows: TGCAGTGCCAGGGCGGCGGGAGCGGGAGGTCTCAATGAGCAGTTCTTC.